This T cell receptor beta chain originates from a study of molecular identifiers for immune sequencing clone quantification. Broader study findings: Among effectors, clones above 20 RNA copies held over 97% of molecules; among naive cells, under 1%.

This clonotype has a count of ten or more. The antigen remains undetermined. The CDR3 length is 15 residues. V was clipped by 3 bases and J by 2 bases; unmatched bases: 5. From germline, CDR1 is MGHRA and CDR2 YSYEKL. TCRdb re-called the PCR reads through MiXCR, storing one row per CDR3 protein. The data show about 320,000 distinct CDR3 sequences, about a fifth seen once. The sequence was collected from a human donor in good health. Some libraries in this study had Jurkat cell RNA spiked in. The chain is built from TRBV4-1 and TRBJ2-3; 7 nucleotides agree with TRBD2. Material: naive CD8+ T cells from blood, with Jurkat cell RNA spiked in. The subset: FACS-sorted CD8+CD4-CCR7+CD45RA+ naive T cells. CDR3 amino acids: CASSHTSASTDTQYF. The CDR3 bases are TGCGCCAGCAGCCACACTAGCGCCTCCACAGATACGCAGTATTTT.